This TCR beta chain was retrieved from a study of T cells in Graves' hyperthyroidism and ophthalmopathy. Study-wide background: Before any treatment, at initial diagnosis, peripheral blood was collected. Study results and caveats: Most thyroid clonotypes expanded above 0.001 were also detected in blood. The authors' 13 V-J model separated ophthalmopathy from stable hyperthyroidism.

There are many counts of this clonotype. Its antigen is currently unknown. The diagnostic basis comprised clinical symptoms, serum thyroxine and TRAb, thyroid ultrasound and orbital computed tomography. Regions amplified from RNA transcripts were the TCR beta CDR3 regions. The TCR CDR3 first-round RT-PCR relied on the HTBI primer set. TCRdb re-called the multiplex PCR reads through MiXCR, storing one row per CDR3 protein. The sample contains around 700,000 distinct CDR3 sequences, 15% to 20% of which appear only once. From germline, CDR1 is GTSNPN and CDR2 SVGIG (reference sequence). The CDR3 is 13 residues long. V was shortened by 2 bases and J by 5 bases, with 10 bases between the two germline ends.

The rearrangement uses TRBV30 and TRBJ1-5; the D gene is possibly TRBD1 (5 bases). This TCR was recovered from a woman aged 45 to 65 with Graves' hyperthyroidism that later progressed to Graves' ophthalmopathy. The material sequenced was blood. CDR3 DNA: TGTGCCTGGAGTCGGGGGGGAGATCAGCCCCAGCATTTT. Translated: CAWSRGGDQPQHF.